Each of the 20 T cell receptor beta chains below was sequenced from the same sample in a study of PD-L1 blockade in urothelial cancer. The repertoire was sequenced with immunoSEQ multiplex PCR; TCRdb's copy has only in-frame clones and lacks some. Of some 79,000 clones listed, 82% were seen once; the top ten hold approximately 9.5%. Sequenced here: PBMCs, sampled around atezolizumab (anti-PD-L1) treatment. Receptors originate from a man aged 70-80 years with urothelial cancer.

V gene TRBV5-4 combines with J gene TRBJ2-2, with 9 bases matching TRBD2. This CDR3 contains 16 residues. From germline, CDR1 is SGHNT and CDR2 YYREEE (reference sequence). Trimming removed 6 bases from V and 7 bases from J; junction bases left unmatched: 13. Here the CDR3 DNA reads TGTGCCAGCACCGTCGGGAGCGGGGGGTATCACGGGGAGCTGTTTTTT. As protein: CASTVGSGGYHGELFF.

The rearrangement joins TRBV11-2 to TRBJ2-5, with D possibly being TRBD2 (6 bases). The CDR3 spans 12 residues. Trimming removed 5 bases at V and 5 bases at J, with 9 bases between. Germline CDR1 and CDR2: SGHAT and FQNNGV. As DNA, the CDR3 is TGTGCCAGCAGCACTAGCTCGGAGACCCAGTACTTC. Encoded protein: CASSTSSETQYF.

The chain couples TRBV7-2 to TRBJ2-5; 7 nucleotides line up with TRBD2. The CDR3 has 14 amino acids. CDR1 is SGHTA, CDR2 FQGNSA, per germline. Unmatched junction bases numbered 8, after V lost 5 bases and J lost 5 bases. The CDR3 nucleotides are TGTGCCAGCAGCCTGGGGAGGGCCCGGGAGACCCAGTACTTC. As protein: CASSLGRARETQYF.

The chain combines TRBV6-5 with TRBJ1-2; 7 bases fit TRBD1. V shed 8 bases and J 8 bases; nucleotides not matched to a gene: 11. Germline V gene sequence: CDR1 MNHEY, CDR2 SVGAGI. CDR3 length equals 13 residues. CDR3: CASQTYRGWGYTF. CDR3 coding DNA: TGTGCCAGCCAAACCTACAGGGGCTGGGGCTACACCTTC.

The CDR3 bases are TGTGCCAGCAGCCCCGGGACTAGAAAGGTGGTGCAGTATTTT. Translation: CASSPGTRKVVQYF. The V and J genes are TRBV9 and TRBJ2-3, with 8 positions matching TRBD2. The CDR3 length is 14 residues. V was clipped by 4 bases and J by 11 bases; unmatched bases: 12. In germline, CDR1 is SGDLS, CDR2 YYNGEE.

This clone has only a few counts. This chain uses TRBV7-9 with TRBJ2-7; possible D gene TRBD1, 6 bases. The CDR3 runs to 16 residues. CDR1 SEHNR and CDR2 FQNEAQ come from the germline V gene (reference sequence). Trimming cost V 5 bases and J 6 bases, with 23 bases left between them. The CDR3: CASSLGATGASGEQYF. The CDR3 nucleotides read TGTGCCAGCAGCCTCGGGGCGACAGGAGCCTCGGGCGAGCAGTACTTC.

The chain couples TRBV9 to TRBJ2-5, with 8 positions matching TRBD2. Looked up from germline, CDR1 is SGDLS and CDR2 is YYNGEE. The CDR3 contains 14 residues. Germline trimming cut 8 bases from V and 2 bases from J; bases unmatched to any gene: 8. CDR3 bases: TGTGCCAGTGGAGCCACTAGCGGACAAGAGACCCAGTACTTC. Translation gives CASGATSGQETQYF. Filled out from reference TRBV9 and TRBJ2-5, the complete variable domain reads DSGVTQTPKHLITATGQRVTLRCSPRSGDLSVYWYQQSLDQGLQFLIQYYNGEERAKGNILERFSAQQFPDLHSELNLSSLELGDSALYFCASGATSGQETQYFGPGTRLLVL.

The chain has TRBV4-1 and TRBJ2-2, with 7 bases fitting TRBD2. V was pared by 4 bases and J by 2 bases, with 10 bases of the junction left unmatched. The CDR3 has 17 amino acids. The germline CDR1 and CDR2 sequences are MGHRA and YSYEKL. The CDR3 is CASSRGGAGENTGELFF. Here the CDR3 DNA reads TGCGCCAGCAGCCGGGGAGGGGCGGGAGAAAACACCGGGGAGCTGTTTTTT.

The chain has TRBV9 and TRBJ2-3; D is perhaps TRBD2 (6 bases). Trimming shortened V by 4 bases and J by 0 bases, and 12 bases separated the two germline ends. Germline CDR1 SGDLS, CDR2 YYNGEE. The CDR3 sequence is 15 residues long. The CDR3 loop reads CASSFSGTSTDTQYF. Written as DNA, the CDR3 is TGTGCCAGCAGCTTTAGCGGCACCAGCACAGATACGCAGTATTTT.

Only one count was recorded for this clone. CDR3 in amino acids: CASSFDRTNEKLFF. In DNA form, the CDR3 reads TGTGCCAGCAGTTTCGACAGGACTAATGAAAAACTGTTTTTT. The chain is built from TRBV27 and TRBJ1-4, with D possibly TRBD1 on 6 matching bases. V gave up 3 bases and J gave up 2 bases, with 7 bases separating them. Germline-derived CDR1 and CDR2 are MNHEY and SMNVEV (reference sequence). The length of the CDR3 is 14 residues.

DNA of the CDR3: TGTGCCAGTCGGGACAGTGGGAGTCATGGCTACACCTTC. Its translation: CASRDSGSHGYTF. The genes are TRBV19 and TRBJ1-2; 7 bases are shared with TRBD1. The CDR3 consists of 13 residues. The J segment lost 6 bases and the V segment lost 8 bases, leaving 9 bases of the junction unmatched. The V gene's germline CDR1 is LNHDA and CDR2 SQIVND (reference sequence).

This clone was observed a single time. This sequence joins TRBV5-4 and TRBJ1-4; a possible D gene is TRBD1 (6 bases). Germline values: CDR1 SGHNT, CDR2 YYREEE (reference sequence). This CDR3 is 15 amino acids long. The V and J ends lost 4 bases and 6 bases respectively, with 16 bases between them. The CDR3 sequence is CASSPTGSADEKLFF. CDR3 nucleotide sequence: TGTGCCAGCAGCCCCACAGGGTCCGCGGATGAAAAACTGTTTTTT.

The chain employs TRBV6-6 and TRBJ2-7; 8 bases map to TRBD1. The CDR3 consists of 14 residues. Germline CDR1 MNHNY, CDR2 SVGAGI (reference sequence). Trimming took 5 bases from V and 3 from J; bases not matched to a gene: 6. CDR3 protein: CASSPGQGRYEQYF. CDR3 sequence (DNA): TGTGCCAGCAGTCCCGGACAGGGACGCTACGAGCAGTACTTC.

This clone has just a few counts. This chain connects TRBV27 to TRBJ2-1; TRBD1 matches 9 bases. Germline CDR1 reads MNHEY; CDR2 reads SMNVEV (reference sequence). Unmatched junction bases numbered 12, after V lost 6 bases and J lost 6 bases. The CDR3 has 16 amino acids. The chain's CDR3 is CASSRGETGGSNEQFF. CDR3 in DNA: TGTGCCAGCAGCCGGGGGGAGACAGGGGGGTCCAATGAGCAGTTCTTC.

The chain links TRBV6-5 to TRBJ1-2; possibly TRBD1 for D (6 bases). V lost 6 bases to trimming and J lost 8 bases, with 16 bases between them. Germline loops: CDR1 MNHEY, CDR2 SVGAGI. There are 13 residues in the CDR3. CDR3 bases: TGTGCCAGCAGCCCACAGGGTGATCGAGGCTACACCTTC. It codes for CASSPQGDRGYTF.

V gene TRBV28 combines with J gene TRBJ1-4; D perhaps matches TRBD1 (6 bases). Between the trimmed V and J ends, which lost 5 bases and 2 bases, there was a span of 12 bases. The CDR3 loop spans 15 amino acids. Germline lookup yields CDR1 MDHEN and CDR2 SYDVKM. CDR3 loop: CASSTRGSTNEKLFF. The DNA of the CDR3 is TGTGCCAGCAGTACCAGGGGTTCGACTAATGAAAAACTGTTTTTT.

CDR3 loop: CASSRWTDTQYF. CDR3 bases: TGTGCCAGCAGCCGGTGGACAGATACGCAGTATTTT. The chain employs TRBV5-6 and TRBJ2-3; D uncertain. CDR1 and CDR2 (germline): SGHDT, YYEEEE. The CDR3 extends over 12 amino acids. V was cut by 4 bases and J by 3 bases, with 6 bases left in between.

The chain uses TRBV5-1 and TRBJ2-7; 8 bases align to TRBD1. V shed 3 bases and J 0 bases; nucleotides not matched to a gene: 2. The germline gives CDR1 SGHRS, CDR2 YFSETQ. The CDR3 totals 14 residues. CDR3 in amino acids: CASSSGTGSYEQYF. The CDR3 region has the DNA TGCGCCAGCAGCTCCGGGACAGGCTCCTACGAGCAGTACTTC.

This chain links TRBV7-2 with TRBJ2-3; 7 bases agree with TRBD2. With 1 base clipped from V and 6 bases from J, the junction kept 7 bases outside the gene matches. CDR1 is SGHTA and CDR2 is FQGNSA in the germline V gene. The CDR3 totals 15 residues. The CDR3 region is CASSLGGGSGDTQYF. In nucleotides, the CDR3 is TGTGCCAGCAGCTTAGGCGGCGGGAGCGGGGATACGCAGTATTTT.

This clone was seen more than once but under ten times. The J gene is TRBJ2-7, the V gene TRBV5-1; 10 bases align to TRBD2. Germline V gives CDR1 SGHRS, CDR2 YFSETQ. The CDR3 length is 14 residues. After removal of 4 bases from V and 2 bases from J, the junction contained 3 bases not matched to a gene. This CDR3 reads CASSTSGGAYEQYF. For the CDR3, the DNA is TGCGCCAGCAGCACCAGCGGGGGGGCCTACGAGCAGTACTTC.